The 3 T cell receptor beta chains below all came from one sample that was sequenced in a study of graft-versus-host responses after intestinal transplantation (dated by TCRdb to the early 2020s). The intended sense of this specimen's time point label: cells obtained before transplantation from donor or recipient. These receptors are not linked to any known antigen. Library preparation used the immunoSEQ multiplex PCR assay. The table was pulled from immuneACCESS by TCRdb, which kept in-frame rearrangements only. Such tables lose some clones; where checked, under half of the loss comes from unresolved V genes, and the rest has no known cause. For this sample there are under 150,000 clones; about 92% appear just once. Roughly 0.16% of the sample is taken by the ten largest. This specimen was unstimulated CD4+ T cells sorted from spleen or lymph node cells, taken before intestinal transplant. Receptors originate from a human donor who received an intestinal transplant.

The chain combines TRBV9 with TRBJ2-3; 10 nucleotides match TRBD2. V lost 4 bases to trimming and J lost 6 bases; unmatched junction nucleotides: 17. In germline, CDR1 is SGDLS, CDR2 YYNGEE. The CDR3 contains 18 residues. For the CDR3, the DNA is TGTGCCAGCAGCCCCAGGGAGGGGGGAGCGGGGGGGCTTGATACGCAGTATTTT. It specifies CASSPREGGAGGLDTQYF.

The chain has TRBV6-1 and TRBJ1-2; D remains ambiguous. Trimming left V 5 bases short and J 4 bases short, with 14 bases between. This CDR3 region has 14 residues. Germline V gene sequence: CDR1 MNHNS, CDR2 SASEGT. CDR3 bases: TGTGCCAGCAGTTTCCCATATCGGTCCTATGGCTACACCTTC. This codes for CASSFPYRSYGYTF.

V gene TRBV6-1 combines with J gene TRBJ1-6, with TRBD1 identical over 8 bases. The CDR3 loop spans 15 amino acids. V dropped 8 bases and J dropped 7; count of bases not matched to a gene: 10. CDR1 and CDR2 (germline): MNHNS, SASEGT. The CDR3 is CASRTGSGGNSPLHF. The CDR3 DNA follows: TGTGCCAGCCGGACAGGGTCCGGAGGAAATTCACCCCTCCACTTT.